The source of this TCR beta chain is a study of blood T cells in healthy people across ages. A J-beta primer mix and a sample-barcoded 5' primer were used in a second PCR of about 7 to 12 cycles. TCRdb recomputed calls from the 5' RACE reads with MiXCR, one row per CDR3 protein. This table holds about 580,000 distinct CDR3 sequences, 40% to 50% found once. The ends were cut back, 1 base at V and 12 bases at J, with 10 bases in the middle. Germline CDR1 reads SGHTA; CDR2 reads FQGNSA. The CDR3 length is 12 residues. Source material: blood. This clonotype was obtained from a man aged 80 or over in good health. This chain links TRBV7-2 with TRBJ2-1, with D maybe TRBD2 (5 bases). The CDR3 region has the DNA TGTGCCAGCAGCTTAGAGAGCGGAACGCAGTTCTTC. It specifies CASSLESGTQFF. Together with reference TRBV7-2 and TRBJ2-1, the CDR3 gives the full variable domain: GAGVSQSPSNKVTEKGKDVELRCDPISGHTALYWYRQSLGQGLEFLIYFQGNSAPDKSGLPSDRFSAERTGGSVSTLTIQRTQQEDSAVYLCASSLESGTQFFGPGTRLTVL.